Each of the 28 T cell receptor beta chains below was sequenced from the same sample in a study of blood T cells in healthy people across ages. A second PCR, run for about 7 to 12 cycles, used a sample-barcoded 5' primer plus a J-beta primer mix. Each CDR3 protein is one row after TCRdb ran MiXCR on the 5' RACE reads. The sample records over 500,000 distinct CDR3 sequences, about 50% being singletons. Source material: blood. Receptors were obtained from a woman of 80 years or more in good health.

This clonotype was found a few times. The rearrangement links TRBV7-8 to TRBJ2-5; 8 nucleotides agree with TRBD1. The germline V gene encodes CDR1 SGHVS and CDR2 FQNEAQ. The trim removed 2 bases at V and 4 bases at J, leaving 3 bases unmatched. This CDR3 has 14 amino acids. CDR3 in amino acids: CASSLRDRRETQYF. CDR3 in DNA: TGTGCCAGCAGCTTAAGGGACAGGAGAGAGACCCAGTACTTC.

The chain links TRBV7-2 to TRBJ2-7, with a possible D match to TRBD1 (6 bases). V was clipped by 7 bases and J by 2 bases, with 18 bases between them. Germline CDR1 reads SGHTA; CDR2 reads FQGNSA. The CDR3 covers 15 residues. DNA for the CDR3: TGTGCCAGCACCGGTCGGACAGCAGCTACCTACGAGCAGTACTTC. The encoded protein is CASTGRTAATYEQYF.

The CDR3 nucleotides read TGCAGCGCAACCGGGACAGGGGTCAATGAGCAGTTCTTC. It yields the protein CSATGTGVNEQFF. This chain links TRBV29-1 with TRBJ2-1; 10 bases agree with TRBD1. Germline CDR1 is SQVTM and CDR2 is ANQGSEA. The CDR3 sequence is 13 residues long. J lost 6 bases, V lost 7 bases, and 6 bases had no gene match.

This clonotype was observed many times. The chain has TRBV9 and TRBJ1-2; TRBD1 aligns across 8 bases. V trimming: 0 bases; J trimming: 3 bases; junction bases outside the gene matches: 4. CDR3 length equals 15 residues. The germline gives CDR1 SGDLS, CDR2 YYNGEE. The DNA of the CDR3 is TGTGCCAGCAGCGTAGACCACAGGGGGGACTATGGCTACACCTTC. Translation gives CASSVDHRGDYGYTF.

This clonotype was counted ten times or more. The chain is built from TRBV6-5 and TRBJ2-4; 7 positions match TRBD1. Trimming removed 6 bases from V and 7 bases from J; junction bases left unmatched: 6. The germline CDR1 and CDR2 sequences are MNHEY and SVGAGI. This CDR3 spans 13 amino acids. DNA of the CDR3: TGTGCCAGCAGGGAGACAGGGTGGAACATTCAGTACTTC. Protein sequence: CASRETGWNIQYF.

This clonotype was seen at least ten times. V and J are TRBV7-2 and TRBJ1-4; D remains ambiguous. Deletions cut 1 base from V and 4 bases from J, with 7 bases between. The germline CDR1 and CDR2 sequences are SGHTA and FQGNSA. This CDR3 spans 14 amino acids. CDR3 in amino acids: CASSLVWGNEKLFF. CDR3 nucleotides: TGTGCCAGCAGCTTAGTTTGGGGTAATGAAAAACTGTTTTTT. The entire variable domain, with the rest obtained from reference TRBV7-2 and TRBJ1-4, is as follows: GAGVSQSPSNKVTEKGKDVELRCDPISGHTALYWYRQSLGQGLEFLIYFQGNSAPDKSGLPSDRFSAERTGGSVSTLTIQRTQQEDSAVYLCASSLVWGNEKLFFGSGTQLSVL.

This chain uses TRBV18 with TRBJ2-3; D is unresolved. V was pared by 2 bases and J by 2 bases, with 11 bases between. Germline CDR1 and CDR2: KGHSH and LQKENI. This CDR3 region has 15 residues. This CDR3 is CASSPKLDPTDTQYF. CDR3 nucleotides: TGTGCCAGCTCACCAAAGCTAGACCCCACAGATACGCAGTATTTT.

This clonotype has ten or more counts. The chain has TRBV20-1 and TRBJ1-2, with 9 positions matching TRBD1. The CDR3 loop spans 14 amino acids. Germline V gene sequence: CDR1 DFQATT, CDR2 SNEGSKA (reference sequence). J lost 7 bases, V lost 2 bases, and 8 bases had no gene match. In DNA, the CDR3 is TGCAGTGCTAGACCACAGGGGGCGTTTGGTGGCTACACCTTC. It encodes CSARPQGAFGGYTF.

V is TRBV29-1 and J is TRBJ2-7; 9 bases align to TRBD2. The V segment lost 0 bases and the J segment 7 bases; nucleotides outside the gene matches: 1. CDR3 length equals 12 residues. Per the germline V gene, CDR1 is SQVTM and CDR2 is ANQGSEA. The CDR3 here is CSVEELAGEQYF. CDR3 DNA sequence: TGCAGCGTTGAAGAGCTAGCGGGGGAGCAGTACTTC.

The rearrangement joins TRBV24-1 to TRBJ2-1, with 8 bases lining up with TRBD2. Germline V gene sequence: CDR1 KGHDR, CDR2 SFDVKD. The CDR3 sequence is 18 residues long. V gave up 7 bases and J gave up 0 bases; unmatched junction bases: 13. CDR3 nucleotides: TGTGCCACCAGGGCTGCCAGGGGCGGGGGGAGCTCCTACAATGAGCAGTTCTTC. Encoded protein: CATRAARGGGSSYNEQFF.

This clonotype was counted between two and nine times. The rearrangement joins TRBV11-2 to TRBJ2-1; 8 positions match TRBD1. Trimming cost V 5 bases and J 8 bases; bases outside gene matches: 8. The CDR3 totals 14 residues. Germline assignment: CDR1 SGHAT and CDR2 FQNNGV. The chain's CDR3 is CASSEDRGGYEQFF. CDR3 DNA sequence: TGTGCCAGCAGCGAAGACAGGGGTGGATATGAGCAGTTCTTC.

As for this clonotype: A read error may explain this, as a much larger clone is one base away. The chain combines TRBV24-1 with TRBJ2-5; D is ambiguous. This CDR3 has 13 amino acids. V shed 3 bases and J shed 11 bases, with 15 bases lying between them. Germline V lookup: CDR1 KGHDR, CDR2 SFDVKD. The CDR3 region is CATSDTPANEQYF. DNA of the CDR3: TGTGCCACCAGTGATACTCCGGCCAATGAGCAGTACTTC.

The chain recombines TRBV2 with TRBJ2-5; D ambiguous. From germline, CDR1 is SNHLY and CDR2 FYNNEI. Deletions cut 6 bases from V and 0 bases from J, with 8 bases between. This CDR3 comprises 13 residues. The CDR3 region has the DNA TGTGCCAGCAGCGGAGAGTACCAAGAGACCCAGTACTTC. Its protein is CASSGEYQETQYF.

J is TRBJ2-5 and V is TRBV3-1; maybe TRBD1 (6 bases). Germline V gene sequence: CDR1 LGHDT, CDR2 YNNKEL (reference sequence). The CDR3 loop spans 14 amino acids. Trimming cost V 0 bases and J 7 bases, with 12 bases left between them. The CDR3 region is CASSQEGAEGTQYF. The CDR3 DNA reads as TGTGCCAGCAGCCAAGAGGGGGCCGAAGGGACCCAGTACTTC.

The J gene is TRBJ1-2, the V gene TRBV12-3 or TRBV12-4, with no clear D. The CDR3 has 13 amino acids. V was pared by 1 base and J by 7 bases, with 10 bases between. The DNA of the CDR3 is TGTGCCAGCAGTTTAGATTTCGCCCGTGGCTACACCTTC. This sequence encodes CASSLDFARGYTF.

This chain joins TRBV29-1 and TRBJ2-5, with a tentative D call TRBD2 (6 bases). Trimming left V 0 bases short and J 11 bases short, with 22 bases between. CDR1 is SQVTM, CDR2 ANQGSEA, per germline. This CDR3 spans 15 amino acids. CDR3 in amino acids: CSVEDMRGGAREQYF. The CDR3 bases are TGCAGCGTTGAAGATATGAGAGGAGGGGCTCGGGAGCAGTACTTC.

A note on this clonotype: Given a much more abundant clone one base away, this may be a read error. Written as DNA, the CDR3 is TGTGCCAGCCAAATATACGGAAACTATAGCTACACCTTC. The encoded protein is CASQIYGNYSYTF. The chain has TRBV7-2 and TRBJ1-2, with D unresolved. CDR1 SGHTA and CDR2 FQGNSA come from the germline V gene. The CDR3 has 13 amino acids.

This clonotype showed up many times. With a much larger clone just one base away, this may be a read error. CDR3 residues: CASSPDTVPYGYTF. The CDR3 bases are TGTGCCAGCAGTCCGGATACAGTTCCCTATGGCTACACCTTC. This chain joins TRBV6-5 and TRBJ1-2; D unresolved. V was clipped by 5 bases and J by 4 bases, with 14 bases between them. The CDR3 extends over 14 amino acids. The germline V gene encodes CDR1 MNHEY and CDR2 SVGAGI.

This clonotype was found a few times. V usage is TRBV11-2 and J usage is TRBJ1-4; 8 bases fit TRBD1. CDR3 length: 14 amino acids. Germline V gives CDR1 SGHAT, CDR2 FQNNGV. The junction had 6 bases not matched to a gene; V was cut back by 5 bases and J by 7 bases. In nucleotides, the CDR3 is TGTGCCAGCAGCGCCGACAGGGGAAGTGAAAAACTGTTTTTT. This gives the protein CASSADRGSEKLFF. The full variable domain, completed using reference TRBV11-2 and TRBJ1-4, is EAGVAQSPRYKIIEKRQSVAFWCNPISGHATLYWYQQILGQGPKLLIQFQNNGVVDDSQLPKDRFSAERLKGVDSTLKIQPAKLEDSAVYLCASSADRGSEKLFFGSGTQLSVL.

V usage is TRBV20-1 and J usage is TRBJ2-7; 10 bases map to TRBD2. V shed 6 bases, J shed 2 bases, and the junction held 10 bases outside the gene matches. This CDR3 contains 15 residues. CDR1 is DFQATT and CDR2 is SNEGSKA in the germline V gene (reference sequence). CDR3 protein: CSARTSGGLTYEQYF. DNA of the CDR3: TGCAGTGCCAGGACTAGCGGAGGCCTTACCTACGAGCAGTACTTC.

V gene TRBV6-5 combines with J gene TRBJ1-3, with 7 positions matching TRBD1. The CDR3 has 17 amino acids. Looked up from germline, CDR1 is MNHEY and CDR2 is SVGAGI. Trimming cost V 4 bases and J 0 bases; bases outside gene matches: 9. The CDR3 loop is CASSSEGQPSSGNTIYF. The DNA for the CDR3 is TGTGCCAGCAGTTCCGAGGGACAGCCGTCCTCTGGAAACACCATATATTTT.

Only a few counts were recorded for this clonotype. V gene TRBV28 combines with J gene TRBJ2-5; TRBD2 matches 10 bases. Germline CDR1 reads MDHEN; CDR2 reads SYDVKM. The CDR3 totals 17 residues. J was trimmed by 5 bases and V by 7 bases; bases with no gene match: 16. CDR3 protein: CASTQWASGSFFETQYF. Written as DNA, the CDR3 is TGTGCCAGCACCCAGTGGGCTAGCGGGAGTTTTTTTGAGACCCAGTACTTC.

V gene TRBV11-2 combines with J gene TRBJ1-1, with D maybe TRBD1 (5 bases). The V gene's germline CDR1 is SGHAT and CDR2 FQNNGV. The V and J ends lost 6 bases and 5 bases respectively, with 13 bases between them. This CDR3 spans 13 amino acids. CDR3 sequence reads: CASSIRVETEAFF. The CDR3, as DNA: TGTGCCAGCAGTATCAGGGTCGAGACTGAAGCTTTCTTT. Complete variable domain (other parts from reference TRBV11-2 and TRBJ1-1): EAGVAQSPRYKIIEKRQSVAFWCNPISGHATLYWYQQILGQGPKLLIQFQNNGVVDDSQLPKDRFSAERLKGVDSTLKIQPAKLEDSAVYLCASSIRVETEAFFGQGTRLTVV.

As to this clonotype: In this CDR3 the conserved last residue, phenylalanine or tryptophan, is missing, so a read error is likely. The chain links TRBV5-6 to TRBJ2-1, with D maybe TRBD1 (6 bases). The germline V and J ends were trimmed by 7 bases and 8 bases, with 31 bases remaining between them. The germline V gene encodes CDR1 SGHDT and CDR2 YYEEEE. This CDR3 has 18 amino acids. This chain's CDR3 is CASSRTDVTSPGGYEQFL. CDR3 DNA: TGTGCCAGCTCACGGACAGACGTGACCTCCCCGGGTGGCTATGAGCAGTTCTTG.

This clonotype has at least ten counts. This chain connects TRBV29-1 to TRBJ2-4, with D unclear. This CDR3 comprises 13 residues. Looked up from germline, CDR1 is SQVTM and CDR2 is ANQGSEA. Trimming stripped 2 bases from V and 8 bases from J, with 13 bases between. Here the CDR3 reads CSVEFHTGDIQYF. CDR3 DNA: TGCAGCGTTGAATTCCATACTGGGGACATTCAGTACTTC.

The chain employs TRBV5-5 and TRBJ2-1; 11 bases are a match to TRBD2. The ends lost 4 bases at V and 2 bases at J; junction bases unmatched: 5. The CDR3 length is 16 residues. Germline V lookup: CDR1 SGHKS, CDR2 YYEKEE (reference sequence). The CDR3, as DNA: TGTGCCAGCAGCCTCATACTAGCGGGAGCCTACAATGAGCAGTTCTTC. Translated: CASSLILAGAYNEQFF.

This clonotype was recorded at least ten times. The rearrangement uses TRBV20-1 and TRBJ2-3; the D call may be TRBD1 or TRBD2 (5 bases each). The V gene lost 1 base and the J gene lost 0 bases, with 11 bases spanning the gap. This CDR3 comprises 15 residues. Germline CDR1 reads DFQATT; CDR2 reads SNEGSKA (reference sequence). The CDR3 bases are TGCAGTGCTAGAGGGGGCGGGCTCAGCACAGATACGCAGTATTTT. Amino acids: CSARGGGLSTDTQYF.

Regarding this clonotype: Possible read error: a much larger clone is one base away. Here the CDR3 DNA reads TGTGCCAGCAGTTTATCTTCAGGGGGGGGCAATAAGCAGTTCTTC. As protein: CASSLSSGGGNKQFF. This chain uses TRBV28 with TRBJ2-1; D possibly matches TRBD1 or TRBD2 (7 bases each). CDR1 MDHEN and CDR2 SYDVKM come from the germline V gene. This CDR3 region has 15 residues.